This T cell receptor (beta chain) appears in the sequencing data of a study of cytomegalovirus exposure and HLA in healthy donors. A note on this clone: Its antigen is not identified.

The study's findings and limits: Previously analyzed data showed that most TCR beta V segments were productive at a frequency of about 87% or about 30%. On later analysis, the bulk of CMV-associated TCR beta chains appeared to be HLA-restricted.

The PCR had 60 Vbeta and 13 Jbeta primers. Measured with immunoSEQ multiplex PCR; TCRdb has only the in-frame clones, and not every one. The sample gives 140,000 or so clones, roughly 85% of which show up once; 3% to 3.5% is in the top ten. Germline V CDR1 and CDR2: SNHLY, FYNNEI. The V end was cut by 6 bases, the J end by 8 bases, with 13 bases between. This CDR3 is built from 12 residues. This TCR came from a male donor in good health and CMV-seronegative. Sequences were obtained from PBMCs. This chain joins TRBV2 and TRBJ1-2; possibly TRBD1 for D (5 bases). The CDR3 is CASSSQGIGYTF. The CDR3 region has the DNA TGTGCCAGCAGCTCCCAGGGTATCGGCTACACCTTC. The complete variable domain, with remaining parts taken from reference TRBV2 and TRBJ1-2, reads EPEVTQTPSHQVTQMGQEVILRCVPISNHLYFYWYRQILGQKVEFLVSFYNNEISEKSEIFDDQFSVERPDGSNFTLKIRSTKLEDSAMYFCASSSQGIGYTFGSGTRLTVV.